These T cell receptor beta chains were read from a single sample in a study of response to subunit inactivated influenza vaccine. Each CDR3 protein is one row after TCRdb ran MiXCR on the RT-PCR reads. The sample holds 500,000 to 700,000 distinct CDR3 sequences, approximately 20% seen once. The sample also formed part of further work on T cells expressing NK-cell markers.

This sample comprised CD4+ T cells sorted from PBMCs, obtained 12 days after vaccination. Source of these receptors: a man between 50 and 59 years old who received an inactivated influenza vaccine. CDR3s include the opening cysteine and the closing phenylalanine or tryptophan. D genes are given only for firm matches. Some rows have no size entry. The others give once, few or many, or a class for an expanded clone.

V gene	D gene	clone size	CDR3 protein
TRBV29-1	.	.	CSATQTGAGYGYTF
TRBV5-1	TRBD2	.	CASSRLAQHTQYF
TRBV20-1	TRBD1	few	CSAPTGTGVTGELFF
TRBV7-2	TRBD2	.	CASSLAASGGYNEQFF
TRBV6-5	.	.	CASTGDTEAFF
TRBV9	TRBD2	.	CASSVGAGGHKNIQYF
TRBV6-2/TRBV6-3	.	.	CASSYSRPPKIPDTQYF
TRBV29-1	TRBD2	.	CSVVSGQQYF
TRBV6-1	TRBD1	few	CASSPGTGGGMGNQPQHF
TRBV4-2	.	.	CASSQDRHNNEQYF
TRBV30	.	.	CAWKRDRVNEQFF
TRBV4-3	.	.	CASSRIINTGTSSYEQYF
TRBV29-1	.	few	CSVASYNEQFF
TRBV24-1	TRBD1	.	CATSDTGGQETQYF
TRBV6-5	.	.	CASSYGGESYNEQFF
TRBV5-1	.	few	CASSFVESSYNSPLHF
TRBV20-1	.	few	CSATTRNEKLFF
TRBV7-2	TRBD2	few	CASSTRTSGNNEQFF
TRBV15	TRBD1	.	CATVRPGTGGNEQFF
TRBV15	.	few	CATSRDFVGGDQYGYTF
TRBV20-1	TRBD1	.	CSASLGQSNQPQHF
TRBV18	.	.	CASSPPANQETQYF
TRBV5-1	TRBD1	few	CASSLGQGFRRNNSPLHF
TRBV6-1	TRBD1	.	CASTNPGQGHGYTF
TRBV20-1	TRBD2	few	CSAFRDYKKYEQYF
TRBV6-5	.	.	CASSYSRRGGYTIYF
TRBV5-1	TRBD2	few	CASSYSPLAANREQYF
TRBV10-3	.	few	CAISESAVYGYTF
TRBV20-1	.	.	CSARFYTQETQYF
TRBV27	TRBD1	few	CASRPGQGNTEAFF
TRBV20-1	.	.	CSARAEGREKLFF
TRBV7-9	.	many	CASSRQDSPLHF
TRBV5-1	.	.	CASSLARGGALHTGELFF
TRBV3-1	TRBD1	.	CASSHRQGHTGELFF
TRBV7-9	TRBD1	few	CASRRDMTGGYTF
TRBV27	TRBD1	few	CASSFQTGSSYEQYF
TRBV9	.	.	CASSVVAAGDEQFF
TRBV5-1	.	many	CASSPLQGTDTQYF
TRBV6-1	TRBD2	.	CASRQAGFPGELFF
TRBV15	TRBD1	.	CATSRDRTGSYGYTF
TRBV6-1	TRBD1	.	CASSVSGGYEQYF
TRBV7-6	TRBD2	few	CASSLEMGLAQTGELFF
TRBV10-3	.	.	CAISPGTNQETQYF
TRBV24-1	TRBD1	.	CATSEVPGQGTGANVLTF
TRBV11-2	TRBD1	.	CASRPPDRVGSEQFF
TRBV5-1	.	few	CASSLEWRTDTQYF
TRBV20-1	.	.	CSASDPRGNYNEQFF
TRBV12-3/TRBV12-4	.	few	CASSLLGGGSNQPQHF
TRBV5-5	.	.	CASSSLGGDTYNEQFF
TRBV4-1	.	.	CASSQQGTETQYF
TRBV4-1	TRBD2	.	CASSHLAGGADTQYF
TRBV7-2	TRBD2	.	CASSLASGEYNEQFF
TRBV29-1	.	.	CSVRGSPLYEQYF
TRBV20-1	.	.	CSATDSEQYF